A single sample is the source of the 10 T cell receptor beta chains below, sequenced in a study of T cell repertoires in cytomegalovirus infection. TCRdb analysed the reads with MiXCR anew, one entry per CDR3 protein. The table lists 600,000 to 700,000 distinct CDR3 sequences, around 31% of them singletons. These receptors have no known antigen. The sample here was cultured PBMCs, taken from culture after CMV antigen stimulation. These receptors were taken from a human donor in good health (CMV status not recorded). Some clones in this sample may be carry-over from other donors' samples.

The chain recombines TRBV19 with TRBJ2-7; D gene uncertain. V dropped 6 bases and J dropped 2 bases, with 14 bases sitting between them. CDR3 length equals 14 residues. Looked up from germline, CDR1 is LNHDA and CDR2 is SQIVND (reference sequence). In nucleotides, the CDR3 is TGTGCCAGTAGCTCAAGAACTTCAACCTACGAGCAGTACTTC. Translating it yields CASSSRTSTYEQYF.

The chain recombines TRBV6-2 or TRBV6-3 with TRBJ2-5; no definite D call. This CDR3 spans 14 amino acids. CDR1 is MNHEY, CDR2 SVGEGT, per germline. Trimming took 2 bases from V and 4 from J, leaving 11 bases between them. The CDR3 nucleotides are TGTGCCAGCAGTTACGGTGGGCCTCCAGAGACCCAGTACTTC. Encoded protein: CASSYGGPPETQYF.

This rearrangement joins TRBV6-2 or TRBV6-3 to TRBJ1-2; 8 positions match TRBD1. J was trimmed by 4 bases and V by 4 bases; bases with no gene match: 2. This CDR3 is 13 amino acids long. The germline V gene has CDR1 MNHEY and CDR2 SVGEGT. Here the CDR3 DNA reads TGTGCCAGCAGTTGGACAGGGACCTATGGCTACACCTTC. Translation gives CASSWTGTYGYTF.

J is TRBJ1-3 and V is TRBV12-5; unclear D gene. Germline CDR1 reads LGHNT; CDR2 reads FRNRAP. CDR3 length equals 13 residues. V lost 6 bases, J lost 0 bases, and 6 bases lay in between. DNA of the CDR3: TGTGCTAGTGGAATCGGCTCTGGAAACACCATATATTTT. Protein sequence: CASGIGSGNTIYF. The full variable domain, completed using reference TRBV12-5 and TRBJ1-3, is DARVTQTPRHKVTEMGQEVTMRCQPILGHNTVFWYRQTMMQGLELLAYFRNRAPLDDSGMPKDRFSAEMPDATLATLKIQPSEPRDSAVYFCASGIGSGNTIYFGEGSWLTVV.

On this clonotype: The junction shows a germline mismatch at one end, possibly a read error. The rearrangement links TRBV10-3 to TRBJ2-1; the match to TRBD2 covers 13 bases. The CDR3 runs 17 residues. Germline CDR1 and CDR2: ENHRY and SYGVKD. The CDR3 DNA sequence: TGTGCCACCTCACTAGCGGGAGGGCCCGGGGCCTACAATGATCAGTTCTTC. It encodes CATSLAGGPGAYNDQFF.

The J gene is TRBJ2-1, the V gene TRBV5-4; 11 bases are a match to TRBD2. The V segment lost 4 bases and the J segment 5 bases; nucleotides outside the gene matches: 8. Per germline, CDR1 SGHNT and CDR2 YYREEE (reference sequence). The CDR3 spans 16 residues. CDR3 in amino acids: CASSPGGTSGHNEQFF. In DNA, the CDR3 is TGTGCCAGCAGCCCCGGAGGGACTAGCGGCCACAATGAGCAGTTCTTC.

This clonotype came up a few times. The V call is TRBV28, the J call TRBJ2-5, with 7 positions matching TRBD1. CDR3 length: 13 residues. Germline V lookup: CDR1 MDHEN, CDR2 SYDVKM. Losses at the gene ends were 10 bases for V and 2 bases for J; bases not matched to a gene: 7. CDR3 coding DNA: TGTGCCACCACCCGGGACAGACAAGAGACCCAGTACTTC. Translated: CATTRDRQETQYF.

The chain uses TRBV10-3 and TRBJ1-5; D ambiguous. V was shortened by 2 bases and J by 9 bases, with 11 bases between the two germline ends. The germline V gene has CDR1 ENHRY and CDR2 SYGVKD. The CDR3 has 13 amino acids. In DNA form, the CDR3 reads TGTGCCATCAGTGAGCCAGAGGGTGGGCCCCAGCATTTT. It codes for CAISEPEGGPQHF.

The chain recombines TRBV2 with TRBJ2-4, with D perhaps given as TRBD1 or TRBD2 (7 bases each). Germline V gives CDR1 SNHLY, CDR2 FYNNEI. The CDR3 contains 13 residues. Trimming took 0 bases from V and 15 from J, leaving 15 bases between them. CDR3 residues: CASSEATGRGRYF. The CDR3 DNA sequence: TGTGCCAGCAGTGAAGCAACAGGGAGGGGGCGGTACTTC.

This clonotype was counted at least ten times. This chain uses TRBV7-2 with TRBJ2-7; TRBD1 matches 8 bases. CDR3 size: 15 residues. CDR1 and CDR2 from the germline V gene are SGHTA and FQGNSA. With V trimmed by 5 bases and J by 3 bases, 9 bases remained unmatched. The CDR3 coding sequence is TGTGCCAGCAGCCCCGGGACAGGCTATATCTACGAGCAGTACTTC. Amino acid sequence: CASSPGTGYIYEQYF.